This T cell receptor beta chain was sequenced for a study of T cells after somatic rescue of genetic block. TCRdb's table, derived via immunoSEQ multiplex PCR, lists solely in-frame clones and lacks some. The sample holds under 150,000 clones, 90% to 95% seen once. Germline V gene sequence: CDR1 MNHEY, CDR2 SVGAGI. There are 12 residues in the CDR3. Trimming took 6 bases from V and 4 from J, leaving 9 bases between them. Sequencing was performed on peripheral blood mononuclear cells (PBMCs). The chain joins TRBV6-5 to TRBJ1-1; no clear D gene. The sequence was collected from a woman aged 18-29 years. The CDR3 protein is CASSGPGTEAFF. DNA of the CDR3: TGTGCCAGCAGCGGCCCGGGCACTGAAGCTTTCTTT.